These T cell receptor beta chains were read from a single sample in a study of tumour-infiltrating T cells in Burkitt lymphoma. Profiling relied on immunoSEQ multiplex PCR, and the TCRdb table lists in-frame clones only, not all of them. The sample shows about 17,000 clones, roughly 85% of them seen only once. The specimen sequenced was tumor tissue. Receptor source: a human donor with diffuse large B-cell lymphoma. Both conserved end residues are trimmed from each CDR3. A D gene is named only where the DNA matches it firmly.

j_gene	d_gene	v_gene	CDR3aa
TRBJ1-1	-	TRBV7-2	ASSLGAGDTEAF
TRBJ1-1	-	TRBV9	ASSVEQANTEAF
TRBJ2-1	-	TRBV29-1	SVERSAYNEQF
TRBJ2-7	-	TRBV7-9	ASSSGPSSYEQY
TRBJ2-3	TRBD1	TRBV6-5	ASRHPTGADTQY
TRBJ2-7	-	TRBV6-1	ASLDNSYEQY
TRBJ1-2	-	TRBV13	ASSYQGGSYGYT
TRBJ1-1	-	TRBV7-9	ASSLTAGLSTEAF
TRBJ2-5	TRBD1	TRBV4-3	ASSQYGTGEQETQY
TRBJ1-1	-	TRBV6-5	ASSEPWDTEAF
TRBJ2-5	TRBD2	TRBV7-9	ASSPQPGLALETQY
TRBJ2-7	TRBD2	TRBV6-5	ASRLAGGERHEQY
TRBJ2-3	TRBD2	TRBV18	ASSPRIAGDSSTDTQY
TRBJ1-1	TRBD1	TRBV6-5	ASRQGARTEAF
TRBJ2-7	TRBD1	TRBV5-1	ASSWDRGGEQY
TRBJ1-1	-	TRBV20-1	SAAYSEAF
TRBJ2-7	-	TRBV19	ASSISPVYEQY
TRBJ2-2	TRBD1	TRBV7-2	ASSGTGQITGELF
TRBJ1-5	-	TRBV18	ASSPLPRDQPQH
TRBJ1-5	TRBD1	TRBV28	ASSPRGTGVDQPQH
TRBJ2-7	TRBD2	TRBV10-3	AISAGTSGYEQY
TRBJ2-7	TRBD1	TRBV5-4	ASSLGDRVYEQY
TRBJ2-1	TRBD2	TRBV11-2	ASSLGRTSGTYNEQF
TRBJ2-3	TRBD1	TRBV10-3	AISDRTGYSTDTQY
TRBJ1-5	TRBD1	TRBV7-2	ASSTGTGLNPQH
TRBJ2-5	TRBD1	TRBV25-1	ASSDRDRVETQY
TRBJ1-1	-	TRBV7-9	AGNSDIMNTEAF
TRBJ1-6	-	TRBV19	ASSRDIVSTSPLH
TRBJ2-3	-	TRBV19	ASRDRSVTDTQY
TRBJ2-7	-	TRBV27	ASSPLAGGSSYEQY
TRBJ2-5	TRBD2	TRBV9	ASSVGGGGTQETQY
TRBJ2-1	-	TRBV7-2	ASSLSMAVNEQF
TRBJ2-5	TRBD2	TRBV6-5	ASSGGGPQAETQY
TRBJ1-1	-	TRBV11-2	ASSETEGNTEAF
TRBJ1-4	TRBD1	TRBV25-1	ASQPLDRVNEKLF
TRBJ1-4	-	TRBV13	ASSLGLPRNNEKLF
TRBJ2-2	-	TRBV7-8	ASRRAWDTGELF
TRBJ2-5	-	TRBV7-2	ASSATWETQY
TRBJ2-1	-	TRBV27	ASSSGGGLYNEQF
TRBJ2-7	TRBD1	TRBV5-1	ASSIWTGAYEQY